This T cell receptor (beta chain) was retrieved from a study of T-cell memory formation after mild COVID-19. From the 5' RACE reads, TCRdb called clonotypes with MiXCR, one entry per CDR3 protein. The table records roughly 58,000 distinct CDR3 sequences, over 7.5% of them present only once. The V end lost 7 bases, the J end lost 12 bases, and 19 bases lay between the germline ends. In germline, CDR1 is SGHKS, CDR2 YYEKEE (reference sequence). This CDR3 has 12 amino acids. This clonotype was seen a few times. Sequenced input: PBMCs or a T cell subset sorted from them (not recorded which). The chain employs TRBV5-5 and TRBJ1-2; no clear D gene. The receptor was derived from a man between 18 and 35 years old who had mild COVID-19 (a few samples of this study predate the infection). Cell type and time point are not known. CDR3 in DNA: TGTGCCAGCGGGATATTCGGAGGTGTGGACACCTTC. Translation gives CASGIFGGVDTF.